This T cell receptor beta chain was obtained from a study of beta chain features in type 1 diabetes. Study-level information: Age, gender, cell numbers and subset yield matched between patients and controls.

Reverse transcribing all isolated RNA meant expressed TCRB transcripts were sequenced. Profiling relied on immunoSEQ multiplex PCR, and the TCRdb table lists in-frame clones only, not all of them. Among a few hundred thousand clones, less than 35% were seen once, and the ten largest hold approximately 4%. In all sorted populations, purity surpassed 98%. A word on this clone: As yet, its antigen is unknown.

Regarding the study as a whole: Naive, central memory and Treg TCRB repertoires appeared more alike in patients than in healthy donors.

This CDR3 is built from 15 residues. V was cut by 3 bases and J by 0 bases, with 10 bases left in between. Germline CDR1 reads SNHLY; CDR2 reads FYNNEI. This receptor was taken from a man aged 25-40 years in good health. J is TRBJ2-3 and V is TRBV2; perhaps TRBD2 as D (6 bases). Sequencing was performed on central memory CD4+ T cells from blood. CDR3 coding DNA: TGTGCCAGCAGTGACGGGGGTCCGAGCACAGATACGCAGTATTTT. The encoded protein is CASSDGGPSTDTQYF. Based on the CDR3 plus reference TRBV2 and TRBJ2-3, the full variable domain is EPEVTQTPSHQVTQMGQEVILRCVPISNHLYFYWYRQILGQKVEFLVSFYNNEISEKSEIFDDQFSVERPDGSNFTLKIRSTKLEDSAMYFCASSDGGPSTDTQYFGPGTRLTVL.